The 26 T cell receptor beta chains below all came from one sample that was sequenced in a study of blood T cell repertoires in COVID-19. Sequencing used immunoSEQ multiplex PCR; TCRdb keeps in-frame clones, though not all of them. This repertoire shows more than 55,000 clones, around three quarters found once; its top ten account for approximately 30%. Sequenced sample: peripheral blood. The receptors derive from a human donor in a cohort sampled during active COVID-19.

The genes are TRBV18 and TRBJ2-5, with a tentative D call TRBD2 (7 bases). The germline V and J ends were trimmed by 3 bases and 4 bases, with 15 bases remaining between them. The CDR3 sequence is 15 residues long. Germline-derived CDR1 and CDR2 are KGHSH and LQKENI. CDR3 nucleotides: TGTGCCAGCTCACCGAGGCCGGGGGGCACAGAGACCCAGTACTTC. Protein: CASSPRPGGTETQYF.

This clone was counted between two and nine times. The gene calls are TRBV19 and TRBJ1-5; tentative D call: TRBD1 (5 bases). Trimming took 4 bases from V and 4 from J, leaving 8 bases between them. CDR3 length: 13 amino acids. Germline CDR1 and CDR2: LNHDA and SQIVND (reference sequence). The CDR3 region has the DNA TGTGCCAGTAGTACCCAGGGAAATCAGCCCCAGCATTTT. Translating it yields CASSTQGNQPQHF. The full variable domain, its missing parts supplied by reference TRBV19 and TRBJ1-5, is DGGITQSPKYLFRKEGQNVTLSCEQNLNHDAMYWYRQDPGQGLRLIYYSQIVNDFQKGDIAEGYSVSREKKESFPLTVTSAQKNPTAFYLCASSTQGNQPQHFGDGTRLSIL.

This chain links TRBV19 with TRBJ2-7; D gene unclear. CDR1 and CDR2 (germline): LNHDA, SQIVND (reference sequence). The CDR3 is 14 amino acids. Trimming took 0 bases from V and 0 from J, leaving 6 bases between them. The CDR3 reads CASSIESSSYEQYF. The CDR3 DNA follows: TGTGCCAGTAGTATAGAGAGTAGCTCCTACGAGCAGTACTTC.

V gene TRBV14 combines with J gene TRBJ2-3; TRBD1 is a possible D gene (5 bases). Germline V gene sequence: CDR1 SGHDN, CDR2 FVKESK. This CDR3 has 15 amino acids. Trimming left V 1 base short and J 4 bases short, with 12 bases between. The CDR3 DNA reads as TGTGCCAGCAGCCAAGGCTGGGGCATGTCAGATACGCAGTATTTT. Translated: CASSQGWGMSDTQYF.

The chain recombines TRBV19 with TRBJ1-4, with D tentatively TRBD1 (6 bases). Trimming removed 7 bases at V and 8 bases at J, with 20 bases between. The CDR3 extends over 15 amino acids. Germline CDR1 reads LNHDA; CDR2 reads SQIVND (reference sequence). Here the CDR3 DNA reads TGTGCCAGTACACCCGGGGGGGGCGCGGAAGAAAAACTGTTTTTT. Translation gives CASTPGGGAEEKLFF.

The chain uses TRBV19 and TRBJ2-1; tentatively, D is TRBD1 (5 bases). The V gene lost 3 bases and the J gene lost 3 bases, with 18 bases spanning the gap. Germline CDR1 LNHDA, CDR2 SQIVND (reference sequence). CDR3 length equals 17 residues. DNA for the CDR3: TGTGCCAGTAGTATCCCCCAGGGCCGTTTCCTCTACAATGAGCAGTTCTTC. Translating gives CASSIPQGRFLYNEQFF. Full variable domain (outside the CDR3, taken from reference TRBV19 and TRBJ2-1): DGGITQSPKYLFRKEGQNVTLSCEQNLNHDAMYWYRQDPGQGLRLIYYSQIVNDFQKGDIAEGYSVSREKKESFPLTVTSAQKNPTAFYLCASSIPQGRFLYNEQFFGPGTRLTVL.

V is TRBV7-3 and J is TRBJ2-2; TRBD2 might be the D (6 bases). The CDR3 sequence is 15 residues long. The germline V and J ends were trimmed by 2 bases and 5 bases, with 12 bases remaining between them. Germline lookup yields CDR1 SGHTA and CDR2 FQGTGA. This CDR3 is CASSLSGSSTGELFF. CDR3 nucleotide sequence: TGTGCCAGCAGCTTATCCGGGAGCTCGACCGGGGAGCTGTTTTTT.

This clone was counted a few times. V usage is TRBV9 and J usage is TRBJ1-3; D possibly corresponds to TRBD1 (6 bases). This CDR3 region has 15 residues. V was clipped by 4 bases and J by 4 bases, with 15 bases between them. Germline-derived CDR1 and CDR2 are SGDLS and YYNGEE. CDR3 in amino acids: CASSPRQDVGNTIYF. The CDR3 DNA reads TGTGCCAGCAGCCCGCGACAGGACGTAGGAAACACCATATATTTT.

The chain recombines TRBV28 with TRBJ2-7; D is perhaps TRBD1 (7 bases). CDR3 length: 15 amino acids. Germline values: CDR1 MDHEN, CDR2 SYDVKM. V was trimmed by 4 bases and J by 3 bases, leaving 16 bases between them. In nucleotides, the CDR3 is TGTGCCAGCAGTTCTGGCGGGACAGTCTTCTACGAGCAGTACTTC. It translates to CASSSGGTVFYEQYF. The full variable domain, completed using reference TRBV28 and TRBJ2-7, is DVKVTQSSRYLVKRTGEKVFLECVQDMDHENMFWYRQDPGLGLRLIYFSYDVKMKEKGDIPEGYSVSREKKERFSLILESASTNQTSMYLCASSSGGTVFYEQYFGPGTRLTVT.

The chain combines TRBV5-1 with TRBJ2-3, with 15 bases lining up with TRBD2. CDR1 is SGHRS, CDR2 YFSETQ, per germline. The CDR3 runs 17 residues. V was pared by 4 bases and J by 5 bases, with 8 bases of the junction left unmatched. CDR3 bases: TGCGCCAGCAGCCCAGGGACTAGCGGGAGGATGTTAGATACGCAGTATTTT. This gives the protein CASSPGTSGRMLDTQYF. The complete variable domain, with remaining parts taken from reference TRBV5-1 and TRBJ2-3, reads KAGVTQTPRYLIKTRGQQVTLSCSPISGHRSVSWYQQTPGQGLQFLFEYFSETQRNKGNFPGRFSGRQFSNSRSEMNVSTLELGDSALYLCASSPGTSGRMLDTQYFGPGTRLTVL.

V and J are TRBV5-4 and TRBJ2-1; TRBD2 matches at 11 bases. The junction had 8 bases not matched to a gene; V was cut back by 3 bases and J by 6 bases. Germline V gene sequence: CDR1 SGHNT, CDR2 YYREEE (reference sequence). The CDR3 consists of 16 residues. This chain's CDR3 is CASSSTGTSGANEQFF. The CDR3 region has the DNA TGTGCCAGCAGCTCAACCGGGACTAGCGGAGCCAATGAGCAGTTCTTC.

The gene calls are TRBV19 and TRBJ2-5, with TRBD2 matching over 7 bases. The CDR3 runs 13 residues. The ends lost 8 bases at V and 1 base at J; junction bases unmatched: 4. In germline, CDR1 is LNHDA, CDR2 SQIVND (reference sequence). The CDR3, as DNA: TGTGCCAGTGCCGCTAGCGGCCAAGAGACCCAGTACTTC. Encoded protein: CASAASGQETQYF. Together with reference TRBV19 and TRBJ2-5, the CDR3 gives the full variable domain: DGGITQSPKYLFRKEGQNVTLSCEQNLNHDAMYWYRQDPGQGLRLIYYSQIVNDFQKGDIAEGYSVSREKKESFPLTVTSAQKNPTAFYLCASAASGQETQYFGPGTRLLVL.

The chain is built from TRBV7-8 and TRBJ1-4; D perhaps matches TRBD1 (6 bases). The CDR3 has 16 amino acids. V was shortened by 3 bases and J by 7 bases, with 18 bases between the two germline ends. Germline V gives CDR1 SGHVS, CDR2 FQNEAQ. CDR3 nucleotide sequence: TGTGCCAGCAGCTTTTGGGGTCAGGGGAGTACTGAAAAACTGTTTTTT. Residues: CASSFWGQGSTEKLFF.

The rearrangement links TRBV6-2 or TRBV6-3 to TRBJ2-7; 7 positions match TRBD2. The CDR3 has 15 residues. The junction had 5 bases not matched to a gene; V was cut back by 2 bases and J by 1 base. Per germline, CDR1 MNHEY and CDR2 SVGEGT. The CDR3 here is CASSYEASGSYEQYF. CDR3 DNA sequence: TGTGCCAGCAGTTACGAAGCTAGCGGTTCCTACGAGCAGTACTTC.

The rearrangement joins TRBV14 to TRBJ2-2, with TRBD2 matching over 10 bases. There are 16 residues in the CDR3. Trimming took 4 bases from V and 6 from J; bases not matched to a gene: 8. CDR1 is SGHDN, CDR2 FVKESK, per germline. The CDR3 sequence: CASSLRLAGDSGELFF. The CDR3 DNA is TGTGCCAGCAGCCTTAGGCTAGCGGGAGATTCCGGGGAGCTGTTTTTT.

In nucleotides, the CDR3 is TGTGCCTGGCAGTCTGCCGGGACTTTCAATGAGCAGTTCTTC. This encodes CAWQSAGTFNEQFF. The chain carries TRBV30 and TRBJ2-1, with D perhaps TRBD2 (6 bases). CDR3 length: 14 residues. Trimming pared 5 bases from V and 6 bases from J, leaving 17 bases between. CDR1 is GTSNPN, CDR2 SVGIG, per germline (reference sequence).

V is TRBV28 and J is TRBJ1-5; D is undetermined. The V end lost 6 bases, the J end lost 4 bases, and 10 bases lay between the germline ends. The CDR3 sequence is 13 residues long. CDR1 and CDR2 from the germline V gene are MDHEN and SYDVKM. The CDR3 protein is CASSPEENQPQHF. Here the CDR3 DNA reads TGTGCCAGCAGCCCCGAGGAGAATCAGCCCCAGCATTTT.

In its sample, this clone was seen once. The chain employs TRBV9 and TRBJ2-1; D is possibly TRBD2 (6 bases). With 0 bases removed from V and 8 bases from J, the gap between germline ends came to 12 bases. The CDR3 runs to 14 residues. CDR1 and CDR2 from the germline V gene are SGDLS and YYNGEE. As DNA, the CDR3 is TGTGCCAGCAGCGTAGTAACTAGCACAGATGAGCAGTTCTTC. Protein: CASSVVTSTDEQFF.

V is TRBV3-1 (or the pseudogene TRBV3-2) and J is TRBJ2-3; TRBD2 matches at 11 bases. This CDR3 is 14 amino acids long. Germline CDR1 and CDR2: LGHDT and YNNKEL (reference sequence). V gave up 5 bases and J gave up 4 bases; unmatched junction bases: 2. The CDR3 bases are TGTGCCAGCAGCTTAGCGGGAGGGTCAGATACGCAGTATTTT. This sequence encodes CASSLAGGSDTQYF.

This clone was detected only a few times. The chain is built from TRBV28 and TRBJ1-3; D remains ambiguous. CDR1 and CDR2 from the germline V gene are MDHEN and SYDVKM. The CDR3 extends over 13 amino acids. Deletions cut 4 bases from V and 3 bases from J, with 7 bases between. The CDR3 loop is CASSSPRGNTIYF. The CDR3, as DNA: TGTGCCAGCAGTTCCCCGCGTGGAAACACCATATATTTT.

The chain has TRBV2 and TRBJ2-3, with 9 bases that match TRBD1. V dropped 6 bases and J dropped 6; count of bases not matched to a gene: 10. Germline CDR1 SNHLY, CDR2 FYNNEI. This CDR3 has 15 residues. In nucleotides, the CDR3 is TGTGCCAGCAGACAGGGGGCGGCTGTCTATGATACGCAGTATTTT. Its translation: CASRQGAAVYDTQYF.

The chain carries TRBV6-5 and TRBJ2-6; 9 nucleotides align to TRBD1. Germline lookup yields CDR1 MNHEY and CDR2 SVGAGI. This CDR3 spans 15 amino acids. V lost 10 bases to trimming and J lost 2 bases; unmatched junction nucleotides: 6. CDR3 sequence (DNA): TGTGCCACAGAACGGACAGGGGCTGGGGCCAACGTCCTGACTTTC. This codes for CATERTGAGANVLTF.

The chain carries TRBV6-5 and TRBJ2-1, with D perhaps matching TRBD1 (6 bases). Trimming shortened V by 5 bases and J by 8 bases, and 16 bases separated the two germline ends. CDR3 length: 14 amino acids. CDR1 is MNHEY and CDR2 is SVGAGI in the germline V gene. The CDR3 coding sequence is TGTGCCAGCAGTCAACTACAGGGCAGGGATGAGCAGTTCTTC. The encoded protein is CASSQLQGRDEQFF.

This chain connects TRBV9 to TRBJ2-1; TRBD2 matches 10 bases. The CDR3 runs 15 residues. Trimming removed 0 bases from V and 6 bases from J; junction bases left unmatched: 3. Germline V lookup: CDR1 SGDLS, CDR2 YYNGEE. The CDR3 reads CASSVGPSGSNEQFF. Here the CDR3 DNA reads TGTGCCAGCAGCGTAGGGCCTAGCGGGAGCAATGAGCAGTTCTTC.

The chain uses TRBV27 and TRBJ2-7, with D perhaps TRBD2 (5 bases). Per the germline V gene, CDR1 is MNHEY and CDR2 is SMNVEV (reference sequence). Trimming stripped 6 bases from V and 3 bases from J, with 15 bases between. There are 14 residues in the CDR3. The DNA for the CDR3 is TGTGCCAGCAGCCCGTTAGCGACCATCTACGAGCAGTACTTC. Amino acid sequence: CASSPLATIYEQYF.

The genes are TRBV11-2 and TRBJ2-6; 7 bases are shared with TRBD1. Per the germline V gene, CDR1 is SGHAT and CDR2 is FQNNGV. J gave up 0 bases and V 5 bases, and 10 bases lay outside the gene matches. The length of the CDR3 is 18 residues. The CDR3 nucleotides read TGTGCCAGCAGCCCGAGGGACAGAGTATACTCTGGGGCCAACGTCCTGACTTTC. Its translation: CASSPRDRVYSGANVLTF. Full variable domain (remainder filled in from reference TRBV11-2 and TRBJ2-6): EAGVAQSPRYKIIEKRQSVAFWCNPISGHATLYWYQQILGQGPKLLIQFQNNGVVDDSQLPKDRFSAERLKGVDSTLKIQPAKLEDSAVYLCASSPRDRVYSGANVLTFGAGSRLTVL.